These 12 T cell receptor beta chains came from one sample sequenced in a study of cytomegalovirus exposure and HLA in healthy donors. The PCR had 60 Vbeta and 13 Jbeta primers. Sequencing used immunoSEQ multiplex PCR; TCRdb keeps in-frame clones, though not all of them. The table lists about 200,000 clones, 76% of them singletons. Sequenced material: PBMCs. The receptors here all came from a man between 18 and 29 years old in good health and CMV-seronegative.

The chain couples TRBV2 to TRBJ1-1; possible D gene TRBD1, 5 bases. CDR3 length equals 12 residues. V was cut by 7 bases and J by 4 bases, with 10 bases left in between. Germline V gene data show CDR1 as SNHLY and CDR2 as FYNNEI. CDR3 DNA sequence: TGTGCCAGCATCTGGGGGGGCACTGAAGCTTTCTTT. It is translated as CASIWGGTEAFF.

This clone was detected once. The chain carries TRBV2 and TRBJ2-7, with TRBD2 matching over 14 bases. This CDR3 has 17 residues. With 6 bases clipped from V and 6 bases from J, the junction kept 13 bases outside the gene matches. Germline V gives CDR1 SNHLY, CDR2 FYNNEI. CDR3 bases: TGTGCCAGCAGCGAAAGGGGGACTAGCGGGAGAAAGGGCGAGCAGTACTTC. Protein sequence: CASSERGTSGRKGEQYF.

This clone was recorded only once. This chain connects TRBV18 to TRBJ2-7, with 7 bases that match TRBD1. The CDR3 extends over 15 amino acids. The germline V gene has CDR1 KGHSH and CDR2 LQKENI. V trimming: 4 bases; J trimming: 2 bases; junction bases outside the gene matches: 8. CDR3 sequence reads: CASSHADRPTYEQYF. CDR3 sequence (DNA): TGTGCCAGCTCACACGCGGACAGGCCCACCTACGAGCAGTACTTC.

V and J are TRBV7-3 and TRBJ2-3, with TRBD2 matching over 7 bases. CDR1 is SGHTA and CDR2 is FQGTGA in the germline V gene. Germline trimming cut 2 bases from V and 6 bases from J; bases unmatched to any gene: 2. The CDR3 totals 13 residues. CDR3: CASSLDSGDTQYF. CDR3 coding DNA: TGTGCCAGCAGCTTAGATAGCGGGGATACGCAGTATTTT.

The rearrangement joins TRBV19 to TRBJ1-2; 7 bases line up with TRBD1. Germline CDR1 is LNHDA and CDR2 is SQIVND (reference sequence). The CDR3 runs to 15 residues. Trimming cost V 6 bases and J 0 bases; bases outside gene matches: 7. CDR3 sequence reads: CASRPTGPTNYGYTF. The CDR3 region has the DNA TGTGCCAGTAGGCCGACAGGGCCGACTAACTATGGCTACACCTTC.

The chain joins TRBV9 to TRBJ1-5, with TRBD1 matching 7 bases. Germline trimming cut 1 base from V and 4 bases from J; bases unmatched to any gene: 11. The germline CDR1 and CDR2 sequences are SGDLS and YYNGEE. The CDR3 has 17 residues. CDR3 DNA sequence: TGTGCCAGCAGCGTACGACTGGACAGGCTGATAAATCAGCCCCAGCATTTT. Translating it yields CASSVRLDRLINQPQHF.

This clone was counted only a few times. The chain carries TRBV12-1 and TRBJ2-7; the table's D call of TRBD2 was not tested on the DNA. TRBV12-1 is a known pseudogene. The CDR3 loop spans 15 amino acids. CDR3 protein: CASSHDAGRSYEQYF. DNA of the CDR3: TGTGCCAGCAGCCATGATGCGGGCCGCTCCTACGAGCAGTACTTC.

This sequence joins TRBV27 and TRBJ1-5; 8 bases align to TRBD1. From germline, CDR1 is MNHEY and CDR2 SMNVEV (reference sequence). The J segment lost 4 bases and the V segment lost 3 bases, leaving 5 bases of the junction unmatched. The length of the CDR3 is 15 residues. The CDR3 is CASSFRGRGNQPQHF. CDR3 nucleotide sequence: TGTGCCAGCAGTTTCAGGGGGCGAGGAAATCAGCCCCAGCATTTT.

The chain combines TRBV28 with TRBJ1-1; D is perhaps TRBD1 (6 bases). Germline V lookup: CDR1 MDHEN, CDR2 SYDVKM. The CDR3 totals 13 residues. V lost 6 bases to trimming and J lost 1 base, with 9 bases between them. The CDR3 coding sequence is TGTGCCAGCAGCCGGACAGCGAACACTGAAGCTTTCTTT. Translating it yields CASSRTANTEAFF.

The CDR3 bases are TGTGCCAGCAGTTTAGAACAGTTTGGCGGGGAGCTGTTTTTT. Residues: CASSLEQFGGELFF. The rearrangement uses TRBV27 and TRBJ2-2; D gene unclear. CDR1 MNHEY and CDR2 SMNVEV come from the germline V gene (reference sequence). V was shortened by 2 bases and J by 7 bases, with 11 bases between the two germline ends. The length of the CDR3 is 14 residues.

The V and J genes are TRBV19 and TRBJ2-1; 12 bases agree with TRBD2. V was clipped by 4 bases and J by 8 bases; unmatched bases: 0. This CDR3 is 13 amino acids long. Germline V gene sequence: CDR1 LNHDA, CDR2 SQIVND (reference sequence). DNA of the CDR3: TGTGCCAGTAGTAGACTAGCGGGAGATGAGCAGTTCTTC. Amino acids: CASSRLAGDEQFF. The entire variable domain, with the rest obtained from reference TRBV19 and TRBJ2-1, is as follows: DGGITQSPKYLFRKEGQNVTLSCEQNLNHDAMYWYRQDPGQGLRLIYYSQIVNDFQKGDIAEGYSVSREKKESFPLTVTSAQKNPTAFYLCASSRLAGDEQFFGPGTRLTVL.

The J gene is TRBJ2-3, the V gene TRBV30; the D gene is possibly TRBD1 (7 bases). CDR3 size: 16 residues. Germline loops: CDR1 GTSNPN, CDR2 SVGIG (reference sequence). Trimming pared 1 base from V and 2 bases from J, leaving 16 bases between. The CDR3, as DNA: TGTGCCTGGAGTGCCGCTGCAGGGGGGACCACAGATACGCAGTATTTT. It yields the protein CAWSAAAGGTTDTQYF.